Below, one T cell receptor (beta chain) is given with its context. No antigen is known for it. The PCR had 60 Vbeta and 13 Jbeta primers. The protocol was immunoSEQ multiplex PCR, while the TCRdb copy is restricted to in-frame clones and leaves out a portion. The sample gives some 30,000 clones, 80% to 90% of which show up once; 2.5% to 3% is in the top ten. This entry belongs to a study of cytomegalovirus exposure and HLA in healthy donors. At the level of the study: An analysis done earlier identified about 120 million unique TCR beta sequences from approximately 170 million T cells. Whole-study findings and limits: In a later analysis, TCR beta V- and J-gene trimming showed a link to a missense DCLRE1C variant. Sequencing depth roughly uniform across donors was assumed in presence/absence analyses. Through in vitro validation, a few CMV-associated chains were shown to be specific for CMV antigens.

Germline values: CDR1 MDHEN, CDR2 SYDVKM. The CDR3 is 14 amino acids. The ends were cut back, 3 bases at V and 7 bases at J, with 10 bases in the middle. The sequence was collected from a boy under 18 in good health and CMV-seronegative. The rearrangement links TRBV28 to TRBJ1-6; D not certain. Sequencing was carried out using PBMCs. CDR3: CASSFVEENSPLHF. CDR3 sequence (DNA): TGTGCCAGCAGTTTCGTGGAGGAGAATTCACCCCTCCACTTT. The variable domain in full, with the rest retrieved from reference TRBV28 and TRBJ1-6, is DVKVTQSSRYLVKRTGEKVFLECVQDMDHENMFWYRQDPGLGLRLIYFSYDVKMKEKGDIPEGYSVSREKKERFSLILESASTNQTSMYLCASSFVEENSPLHFGNGTRLTVT.